The 8 T cell receptor beta chains listed next were all sequenced from one sample in a study of technical replicates of blood from several donors. Generated by immunoSEQ multiplex PCR, the TCRdb table keeps only in-frame clones and is missing some. The data contain under 85,000 clones, roughly 93% of them singletons. The sequencing input was T cells isolated from PBMCs. All receptors derive from a human donor in good health.

The rearrangement joins TRBV18 to TRBJ1-3, with D possibly matching TRBD1 (5 bases). Germline assignment: CDR1 KGHSH and CDR2 LQKENI. Trimming removed 0 bases at V and 1 base at J, with 16 bases between. This CDR3 is 18 amino acids long. The CDR3: CASSPPGGDAPSGNTIYF. CDR3 nucleotides: TGTGCCAGCTCACCACCCGGGGGGGACGCACCTTCTGGAAACACCATATATTTT.

The chain links TRBV19 to TRBJ1-5, with 7 bases fitting TRBD1. V was clipped by 2 bases and J by 0 bases; unmatched bases: 7. This CDR3 contains 17 residues. CDR1 is LNHDA and CDR2 is SQIVND in the germline V gene (reference sequence). The CDR3 is CASSIFGTDYSNQPQHF. CDR3 nucleotide sequence: TGTGCCAGTAGTATATTCGGGACAGACTATAGCAATCAGCCCCAGCATTTT.

This clone was seen just once. The chain recombines TRBV9 with TRBJ2-3; 7 bases fit TRBD2. V shed 3 bases, J shed 0 bases, and the junction held 10 bases outside the gene matches. The CDR3 contains 17 residues. Germline lookup yields CDR1 SGDLS and CDR2 YYNGEE. The CDR3 loop is CASSAKSEGGSTDTQYF. The CDR3 nucleotides are TGTGCCAGCAGCGCCAAATCTGAGGGAGGGAGCACAGATACGCAGTATTTT.

This clone has just one count. The chain couples TRBV6-1 to TRBJ2-5, with a weak D call TRBD2 (6 bases). CDR1 is MNHNS and CDR2 is SASEGT in the germline V gene. This CDR3 is built from 16 residues. The V and J ends lost 2 bases and 2 bases respectively, with 15 bases between them. The CDR3 DNA sequence: TGTGCCAGCAGTGAATTAGGCGGGACGGGACAAGAGACCCAGTACTTC. This gives the protein CASSELGGTGQETQYF.

This chain joins TRBV6-5 and TRBJ1-2, with 8 bases fitting TRBD1. CDR3 length: 15 amino acids. In germline, CDR1 is MNHEY, CDR2 SVGAGI. V trimming: 6 bases; J trimming: 5 bases; junction bases outside the gene matches: 11. The CDR3 DNA sequence: TGTGCCAGCAGAAACGACCAGGGGGCGCAATATGGCTACACCTTC. Its translation is CASRNDQGAQYGYTF.

This chain connects TRBV28 to TRBJ2-7; D is ambiguous. The CDR3 covers 15 residues. The germline V gene has CDR1 MDHEN and CDR2 SYDVKM. The germline V and J ends were trimmed by 2 bases and 7 bases, with 18 bases remaining between them. The CDR3 nucleotides read TGTGCCAGCAGTTTAGCTTATTCCGGGTGGTGGGAGCAGTACTTC. Its translation is CASSLAYSGWWEQYF.

The CDR3, as DNA: TGTGCCAGCAGGTTACCGGGAGCGAGTCCCTACAATGAGCAGTTCTTC. This sequence encodes CASRLPGASPYNEQFF. This chain joins TRBV28 and TRBJ2-1; maybe TRBD2 (6 bases). This CDR3 comprises 16 residues. The germline V and J ends were trimmed by 6 bases and 2 bases, with 17 bases remaining between them. The germline V gene encodes CDR1 MDHEN and CDR2 SYDVKM.

The chain employs TRBV5-1 and TRBJ2-7; 8 nucleotides agree with TRBD1. Germline V CDR1 and CDR2: SGHRS, YFSETQ. The CDR3 extends over 15 amino acids. Losses at the gene ends were 3 bases for V and 3 bases for J; bases not matched to a gene: 8. The CDR3 spells CASSSPGQVLYEQYF. DNA for the CDR3: TGCGCCAGCAGCTCACCGGGACAGGTCCTCTACGAGCAGTACTTC.